The sequence of this T cell receptor beta chain was determined in a study of T cell repertoires in cytomegalovirus infection. About the research overall: Recently identified HLA-C-restricted CMV epitopes and well-studied HLA-B-restricted CMV epitopes were used by the study. CMV infection and matching HLA type were both indicated by public TCR beta signatures. General study points: It was HLA-C-restricted CMV-specific TCR beta clonotypes that dominated the response ex vivo. Cumulative public TCR beta family frequency identified carriers of CMV plus the relevant HLA.

In TCRdb, the reads were re-called with MiXCR into one record per CDR3 protein. The repertoire has about 70,000 distinct CDR3 sequences, approximately 20% of them found once; the top ten carry about 72%. This clonotype showed up just a few times. Its antigen is unknown. The length of the CDR3 is 15 residues. In germline, CDR1 is SEHNR, CDR2 FQNEAQ (reference sequence). The junction had 9 bases not matched to a gene; V was cut back by 5 bases and J by 4 bases. The sequenced sample was CD8+ T cells from cultured PBMCs, obtained from culture after CMV antigen stimulation. This TCR derives from a human donor in good health (CMV status not recorded). Some clones in this sample may be carry-over from other donors' samples. The V call is TRBV7-9, the J call TRBJ2-3; 7 bases map to TRBD2. The CDR3 spells CASSRTSEVADTQYF. CDR3 DNA: TGTGCCAGCAGCAGAACTAGCGAGGTCGCAGATACGCAGTATTTT.